Listed below are T cell receptor beta chains from one sample, sequenced in a study of CD8 T cells in Susac syndrome. TCRdb used MiXCR to reprocess the immunoSEQ multiplex PCR reads, holding one entry per CDR3 protein. The sample consists of tens of thousands of distinct CDR3 sequences, around 94% of them appearing once. Sequences were obtained from CD8+ T cells from PBMCs. The receptors come from a human donor in good health. CDR3s include the opening cysteine and the closing phenylalanine or tryptophan. A D gene is named only where the DNA matches it firmly. Expanded clones are given a class, and other clones once, few, many or no size at all.

clone size	V gene	D gene	J gene	CDR3 protein	CDR3 DNA
-	TRBV20-1	TRBD1	TRBJ2-1	CSASRGQGNEQFF	TGCAGTGCTAGCAGGGGGCAGGGTAATGAGCAGTTCTTC
-	TRBV5-1	-	TRBJ2-7	CASSGTPDRYYEQYF	TGCGCCAGCAGCGGTACCCCTGACAGGTACTACGAGCAGTACTTC
-	TRBV20-1	TRBD2	TRBJ2-1	CSARGTSAPSSANEQFF	TGCAGTGCTAGAGGGACTAGCGCCCCATCTAGTGCCAATGAGCAGTTCTTC
-	TRBV6-5	-	TRBJ1-1	CASGGSGTEAFF	TGTGCCAGCGGGGGGAGCGGCACTGAAGCTTTCTTT
-	TRBV5-1	-	TRBJ1-1	CASSLEPVHMNTEAFF	TGCGCCAGCAGCTTGGAGCCAGTCCACATGAACACTGAAGCTTTCTTT
-	TRBV6-1	-	TRBJ2-5	CASEAGGFQETQYF	TGTGCCAGCGAGGCAGGGGGGTTTCAAGAGACCCAGTACTTC
-	TRBV28	TRBD1	TRBJ2-7	CASREGTGGYEQYF	TGTGCCAGCAGAGAAGGCACAGGGGGCTACGAGCAGTACTTC
-	TRBV7-2	-	TRBJ2-1	CASSIPGGADEQFF	TGTGCCAGCAGCATACCCGGGGGAGCGGATGAGCAGTTCTTC
-	TRBV28	-	TRBJ2-6	CASSSGTGANVLTF	TGTGCCAGCAGTTCAGGGACTGGGGCCAACGTCCTGACTTTC
-	TRBV7-9	-	TRBJ2-5	CASTPGPRETQYF	TGTGCCAGCACCCCGGGACCTCGGGAGACCCAGTACTTC
-	TRBV20-1	-	TRBJ1-4	CSARASTNEKLFF	TGCAGTGCTAGAGCGAGCACTAATGAAAAACTGTTTTTT
-	TRBV11-2	-	TRBJ1-1	CASSTPRVEDTEAFF	TGTGCCAGCAGTACCCCTCGGGTGGAGGACACTGAAGCTTTCTTT
-	TRBV4-1	TRBD1	TRBJ2-5	CASSQDGTAQETQYF	TGCGCCAGCAGCCAAGACGGGACAGCCCAAGAGACCCAGTACTTC
-	TRBV12-3/TRBV12-4	-	TRBJ1-1	CASSFMNTEAFF	TGTGCCAGCAGTTTCATGAACACTGAAGCTTTCTTT
-	TRBV27	-	TRBJ1-2	CASSFRQSYGYTF	TGTGCCAGCAGTTTCCGGCAGAGCTATGGCTACACCTTC
-	TRBV29-1	-	TRBJ1-2	CSVVRGYGYTF	TGCAGCGTTGTAAGAGGATATGGCTACACCTTC
once	TRBV12-3/TRBV12-4	TRBD1	TRBJ1-5	CASSPPGTANQPQHF	TGTGCCAGCAGCCCTCCCGGGACAGCTAATCAGCCCCAGCATTTT
-	TRBV7-6	TRBD2	TRBJ2-2	CASSPRGGPAGELFF	TGTGCCAGCAGCCCTCGGGGGGGCCCGGCCGGGGAGCTGTTTTTT
once	TRBV4-1	-	TRBJ2-6	CASSQDRGSGANVLTF	TGCGCCAGCAGCCAAGACAGGGGCTCTGGGGCCAACGTCCTGACTTTC
-	TRBV9	TRBD2	TRBJ2-1	CASSVATSGGSSYNEQFF	TGTGCCAGCAGCGTAGCTACTAGCGGGGGTAGCTCCTACAATGAGCAGTTCTTC
-	TRBV24-1	-	TRBJ2-3	CATSGHRASTDTQYF	TGTGCCACCAGTGGTCACAGGGCTAGCACAGATACGCAGTATTTT
-	TRBV11-2	TRBD1	TRBJ2-5	CASSLDLIGQGKETQYF	TGTGCCAGCAGCTTAGACCTAATCGGACAGGGGAAAGAGACCCAGTACTTC
once	TRBV5-1	TRBD2	TRBJ2-3	CASSSLAGGRGDTQYF	TGCGCCAGCAGCTCATTAGCGGGGGGGCGCGGAGATACGCAGTATTTT
-	TRBV7-9	-	TRBJ1-5	CASSFSQSNQPQHF	TGTGCCAGCAGCTTCTCACAGAGCAATCAGCCCCAGCATTTT
-	TRBV7-9	TRBD1	TRBJ2-7	CASSLAGTELYEQYF	TGTGCCAGCAGCTTAGCTGGGACAGAGCTGTACGAGCAGTACTTC
-	TRBV5-1	TRBD1	TRBJ1-4	CASRGQGEKLFF	TGCGCCAGCAGAGGACAGGGAGAAAAACTGTTTTTT
-	TRBV4-3	TRBD2	TRBJ2-1	CASSRISGGSYNEQFF	TGCGCCAGCAGCCGGATTAGCGGGGGGTCCTACAATGAGCAGTTCTTC
-	TRBV7-3	TRBD2	TRBJ2-5	CASSPYPSGRGQETQYF	TGTGCCAGCAGCCCGTACCCTAGCGGGAGGGGGCAAGAGACCCAGTACTTC
-	TRBV7-9	TRBD1	TRBJ2-5	CASSHRDRGQETQYF	TGTGCCAGCAGCCACCGGGACAGGGGCCAAGAGACCCAGTACTTC
-	TRBV2	-	TRBJ1-2	CASSELRGRSENNYTF	TGTGCCAGCAGTGAATTGCGTGGGCGGTCGGAGAACAACTACACCTTC
-	TRBV19	-	TRBJ1-2	CASSIDRAAFYGYTF	TGTGCCAGTAGTATAGATCGGGCAGCGTTCTATGGCTACACCTTC